Each of the 17 T cell receptor beta chains below was sequenced from the same sample in a study of blood T cell repertoires in COVID-19. Clones were read by immunoSEQ multiplex PCR, and TCRdb kept only the in-frame ones, dropping some. The sample consists of about 120,000 clones, over 75% of them appearing once. Sample: peripheral blood. Receptors were obtained from a man in his forties or fifties with acute or convalescent COVID-19.

The rearrangement uses TRBV6-2 or TRBV6-3 and TRBJ1-2; tentatively, D is TRBD1 (6 bases). Between the trimmed V and J ends, which lost 0 bases and 7 bases, there was a span of 18 bases. This CDR3 contains 16 residues. Germline V lookup: CDR1 MNHEY, CDR2 SVGEGT. This CDR3 reads CASSYSRGQSRGGYTF. The CDR3 coding sequence is TGTGCCAGCAGTTACTCTCGGGGACAAAGCAGAGGTGGCTACACCTTC.

The V and J genes are TRBV10-2 and TRBJ1-4; the D gene is possibly TRBD1 (5 bases). Germline V gene sequence: CDR1 WSHSY, CDR2 SAAADI. Trimming stripped 8 bases from V and 0 bases from J, with 13 bases between. CDR3 length: 15 amino acids. CDR3 bases: TGCGCCAGCTTGGGCAGGGTCACAACTAATGAAAAACTGTTTTTT. Protein sequence: CASLGRVTTNEKLFF.

The J gene is TRBJ1-5, the V gene TRBV19; TRBD1 is a possible D gene (5 bases). The CDR3 consists of 16 residues. CDR1 LNHDA and CDR2 SQIVND come from the germline V gene (reference sequence). V dropped 3 bases and J dropped 4 bases, with 16 bases sitting between them. For the CDR3, the DNA is TGTGCCAGTAGTATCTCCGGGCTGGGGGGTAATCAGCCCCAGCATTTT. The encoded protein is CASSISGLGGNQPQHF.

CDR3 in amino acids: CASSEGARRSDTQYF. DNA for the CDR3: TGTGCCAGCAGCGAAGGGGCACGGCGGTCAGATACGCAGTATTTT. The J gene is TRBJ2-3, the V gene TRBV9; D is possibly TRBD1 (5 bases). The V and J ends lost 3 bases and 4 bases respectively, with 15 bases between them. The CDR3 is made up of 15 amino acids. The V gene's germline CDR1 is SGDLS and CDR2 YYNGEE.

The gene calls are TRBV11-2 and TRBJ2-7, with 7 nucleotides matching TRBD1. The germline gives CDR1 SGHAT, CDR2 FQNNGV. The junction had 2 bases not matched to a gene; V was cut back by 0 bases and J by 3 bases. This CDR3 contains 14 residues. This chain's CDR3 is CASSLDWTGYEQYV. CDR3 nucleotide sequence: TGTGCCAGCAGCTTAGATTGGACAGGCTACGAGCAGTACGTC.

The chain is built from TRBV6-5 and TRBJ1-1; weak D call: TRBD1 (6 bases). The germline V gene has CDR1 MNHEY and CDR2 SVGAGI. V was cut by 5 bases and J by 7 bases, with 14 bases left in between. The CDR3 spans 13 residues. The CDR3 sequence: CASSITGLHEAFF. Here the CDR3 DNA reads TGTGCCAGCAGTATTACAGGGCTCCATGAAGCTTTCTTT.

This clone was picked up a small number of times. The chain has TRBV12-3 or TRBV12-4 and TRBJ2-1; D not certain. V lost 2 bases, J lost 8 bases, and 4 bases lay in between. This CDR3 contains 11 residues. CDR3 DNA sequence: TGTGCCAGCAGTTTAATCGATGAGCAGTTCTTC. This codes for CASSLIDEQFF.

This rearrangement joins TRBV5-7 to TRBJ2-5; 8 nucleotides match TRBD2. TRBV5-7 is filed as an ORF, its function uncertain. CDR3 length equals 14 residues. Trimming took 5 bases from V and 2 from J; bases not matched to a gene: 5. The CDR3 region is CASSSRGGQETQYF. The DNA of the CDR3 is TGTGCCAGCAGTAGTCGGGGGGGGCAAGAGACCCAGTACTTC.

The J gene is TRBJ1-2, the V gene TRBV30, with 7 bases identical to TRBD1. This CDR3 is 15 amino acids long. J gave up 6 bases and V 0 bases, and 10 bases lay outside the gene matches. Germline CDR1 reads GTSNPN; CDR2 reads SVGIG (reference sequence). CDR3 region: CAWSVLGRGQDGYTF. DNA for the CDR3: TGTGCCTGGAGTGTACTTGGTAGGGGGCAGGATGGCTACACCTTC.

The V call is TRBV6-5, the J call TRBJ1-5; a possible D gene is TRBD1 (6 bases). The CDR3 has 14 amino acids. Germline V gene data show CDR1 as MNHEY and CDR2 as SVGAGI. The V end was cut by 2 bases, the J end by 6 bases, with 11 bases between. The CDR3 loop is CASSYRGSGQPQHF. CDR3 sequence (DNA): TGTGCCAGCAGTTACAGGGGGTCGGGTCAGCCCCAGCATTTT.

This sequence joins TRBV9 and TRBJ1-4; a weak D match, TRBD1 (6 bases). Trimming shortened V by 3 bases and J by 8 bases, and 20 bases separated the two germline ends. Germline loops: CDR1 SGDLS, CDR2 YYNGEE. This CDR3 is 16 amino acids long. The CDR3 DNA is TGTGCCAGCAGCGCCTCGTGGACAGTCGGCGGCGAAAAACTGTTTTTT. Translation: CASSASWTVGGEKLFF.

This chain links TRBV5-1 with TRBJ1-3; D may be TRBD1 (5 bases). Germline V gene data show CDR1 as SGHRS and CDR2 as YFSETQ. CDR3 length: 14 amino acids. V dropped 2 bases and J dropped 2 bases, with 8 bases sitting between them. CDR3 bases: TGCGCCAGCAGCTTTTCGGACACTGGAAACACCATATATTTT. Amino acids: CASSFSDTGNTIYF.

This clone was picked up a small number of times. CDR3 loop: CAWSVADRDYNEQFF. DNA of the CDR3: TGTGCCTGGAGTGTAGCAGACAGGGACTACAATGAGCAGTTCTTC. The rearrangement uses TRBV30 and TRBJ2-1, with TRBD1 matching 7 bases. The germline V gene encodes CDR1 GTSNPN and CDR2 SVGIG (reference sequence). J lost 3 bases, V lost 0 bases, and 5 bases had no gene match. This CDR3 comprises 15 residues.

This rearrangement joins TRBV7-9 to TRBJ1-2; TRBD1 aligns across 8 bases. V was clipped by 4 bases and J by 8 bases; unmatched bases: 3. This CDR3 region has 12 residues. The germline V gene has CDR1 SEHNR and CDR2 FQNEAQ (reference sequence). The CDR3 DNA reads TGTGCCAGCAGCTCCAGGGGGCTCGGCTACACCTTC. It is translated as CASSSRGLGYTF.

This chain connects TRBV6-5 to TRBJ1-3; weak D call: TRBD1 (5 bases). Trimming left V 6 bases short and J 0 bases short, with 12 bases between. CDR3 length: 15 amino acids. Germline loops: CDR1 MNHEY, CDR2 SVGAGI. CDR3 DNA: TGTGCCAGCAGCCTTGGGGCAATCTCTGGAAACACCATATATTTT. It translates to CASSLGAISGNTIYF.

The chain has TRBV9 and TRBJ2-5; D might be TRBD1 (6 bases). V was pared by 1 base and J by 0 bases, with 10 bases between. This CDR3 is 15 amino acids long. CDR1 is SGDLS and CDR2 is YYNGEE in the germline V gene. The CDR3 loop is CASSVFGQNQETQYF. The CDR3 DNA sequence: TGTGCCAGCAGCGTATTCGGACAGAACCAAGAGACCCAGTACTTC.

V and J are TRBV11-2 and TRBJ1-2; D gene uncertain. Per the germline V gene, CDR1 is SGHAT and CDR2 is FQNNGV. V lost 1 base to trimming and J lost 8 bases, with 11 bases between them. This CDR3 is 13 amino acids long. This CDR3 is CASSLVEGGGYTF. The CDR3 DNA sequence: TGTGCCAGCAGCTTAGTCGAGGGAGGAGGCTACACCTTC.